Listed below are T cell receptor beta chains from one sample, sequenced in a study of PD-L1 blockade in urothelial cancer. Profiled with immunoSEQ multiplex PCR; TCRdb holds only in-frame clones, not every one. The sample consists of about 82,000 clones, roughly 90% of them appearing once. The specimen comprised PBMCs, sampled around atezolizumab (anti-PD-L1) treatment. The source is a man aged 60 to 69 with urothelial cancer. Each CDR3 is given without its conserved first and last residue. Fields, in order: D gene, V gene, J gene, CDR3 protein. D genes are given only for firm matches.

TRBD1	TRBV2	TRBJ1-2	ASGGEQGPPGYGYT
TRBD2	TRBV5-1	TRBJ2-3	ASSPSGGMDTQY
.	TRBV6-5	TRBJ2-5	ASSYGQFRETQY
.	TRBV6-1	TRBJ2-5	ASSLSGHRQETQY
.	TRBV19	TRBJ2-1	ASSTEQGSYNEQF
TRBD1	TRBV6-5	TRBJ2-3	ASRPDRVETDTQY
.	TRBV7-3	TRBJ2-2	ASSLGQTNTGELF
TRBD2	TRBV25-1	TRBJ2-4	ASTSSGRVKNIQY
TRBD2	TRBV6-5	TRBJ2-4	ASRGIAGQKNIQY
.	TRBV2	TRBJ1-6	ASSYSVNSPLH
TRBD1	TRBV5-1	TRBJ2-2	ASSIAGQGAGAGELF
.	TRBV29-1	TRBJ1-4	SVESSATNEKLF
.	TRBV18	TRBJ2-2	ASSPNTNTGELF
.	TRBV21-1	TRBJ2-1	ASSHWGGSSYNEQF
.	TRBV5-1	TRBJ2-3	ASSPRAASTDTQY
.	TRBV5-1	TRBJ2-3	ASSPLVTDTQY
TRBD2	TRBV4-1	TRBJ2-5	ASSRGGGSQETQY
.	TRBV11-2	TRBJ1-6	ASSPPGGNSPLH
TRBD1	TRBV7-2	TRBJ1-5	ASSLLETGGAGQPQH
.	TRBV7-2	TRBJ2-7	ASSIGLRPDEQY
TRBD1	TRBV9	TRBJ2-7	ASSVEGQGAHEQY
TRBD1	TRBV15	TRBJ1-3	ATSRWGREGAYGNTIY
TRBD1	TRBV19	TRBJ2-2	ASSRSRGLPNTGELF
TRBD2	TRBV7-2	TRBJ2-2	ASSPLAGGNTGELF
TRBD1	TRBV6-5	TRBJ1-5	ASSSSIRDRSGQH
TRBD2	TRBV5-1	TRBJ2-1	ASSLTSGGEQF
.	TRBV28	TRBJ2-5	ASSLGRMETQY
.	TRBV28	TRBJ2-7	ASSLPGSLSYEQY
.	TRBV5-6	TRBJ1-3	ASSLAGAGNTIY
.	TRBV7-2	TRBJ2-2	ASSVSLIRNTGELF
.	TRBV29-1	TRBJ2-7	SVEDAGPGEQY
TRBD2	TRBV18	TRBJ2-7	ASSPAGGPNEQY
.	TRBV21-1	TRBJ2-3	ASSTPRLGGDTQY
TRBD1	TRBV13	TRBJ1-6	ASSLAAGTGFFSPLH
TRBD1	TRBV7-9	TRBJ2-7	ASSLAGQGPSYEQY
.	TRBV11-1	TRBJ1-1	ASSLRAADTEAF
.	TRBV6-1	TRBJ1-3	ASSETYSGNTIY
TRBD1	TRBV5-1	TRBJ1-2	ASSLDRGYANYGYT
.	TRBV4-1	TRBJ2-4	ASSQGVGDIQY
TRBD1	TRBV16	TRBJ2-2	ASSQSDRGTGELF
.	TRBV7-2	TRBJ2-3	ASSLGGQSTDTQY
.	TRBV4-3	TRBJ1-2	ASSPSMTGGGYGYT
.	TRBV9	TRBJ2-1	ASSPDGGNEQF
.	TRBV25-1	TRBJ2-7	ASSPVPSYEQY
TRBD2	TRBV5-5	TRBJ2-1	ASRLGRGGNEQF
TRBD1	TRBV2	TRBJ2-7	ASSVEQGDYEQY
TRBD1	TRBV19	TRBJ2-7	ASRVTTGAWEQY
.	TRBV6-1	TRBJ2-1	ASSDTQGRRYNEQF
.	TRBV5-6	TRBJ2-5	ASSQQALQETQY
TRBD2	TRBV10-3	TRBJ2-5	AISGLAGSEETQY
.	TRBV5-1	TRBJ1-6	ASSVAESMKLNSPLH
.	TRBV29-1	TRBJ2-3	SVDPGADTQY
TRBD1	TRBV6-5	TRBJ2-2	ASSSRQGSTGELF
.	TRBV28	TRBJ1-4	ASSFFGARAEKLF
.	TRBV7-2	TRBJ2-7	ASSLREAKQY
.	TRBV5-5	TRBJ1-5	ASSSAVGRVGNQPQH
.	TRBV5-4	TRBJ2-2	ASSLADSHTGELF
.	TRBV7-3	TRBJ1-2	ASSTHARGAGYT
.	TRBV10-3	TRBJ2-7	AISPETDAAQY
TRBD1	TRBV7-8	TRBJ1-5	ASSPFSQGGQPQH